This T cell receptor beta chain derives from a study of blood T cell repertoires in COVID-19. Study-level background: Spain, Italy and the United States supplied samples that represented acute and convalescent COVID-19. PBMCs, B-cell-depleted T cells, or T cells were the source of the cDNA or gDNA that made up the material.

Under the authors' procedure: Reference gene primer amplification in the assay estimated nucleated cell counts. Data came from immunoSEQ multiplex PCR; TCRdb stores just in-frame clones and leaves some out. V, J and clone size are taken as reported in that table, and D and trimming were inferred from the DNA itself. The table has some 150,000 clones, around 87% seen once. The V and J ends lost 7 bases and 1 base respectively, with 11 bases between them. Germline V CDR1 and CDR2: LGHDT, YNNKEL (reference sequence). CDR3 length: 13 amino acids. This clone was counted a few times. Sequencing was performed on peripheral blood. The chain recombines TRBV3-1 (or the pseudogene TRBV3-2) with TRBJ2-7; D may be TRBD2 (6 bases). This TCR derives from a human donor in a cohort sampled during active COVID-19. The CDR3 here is CASTSRGSYEQYF. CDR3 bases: TGTGCCAGCACCTCCCGGGGGTCCTACGAGCAGTACTTC.